This record looks at one T cell receptor (beta chain) sequence and its context. This sample stems from a study of identical twins. From germline, CDR1 is SGHRS and CDR2 YFSETQ. The CDR3 spans 14 residues. One entry per CDR3 protein results from TCRdb running MiXCR on the 5' RACE reads. The table records approximately 630,000 distinct CDR3 sequences, just over 7% of them present only once. These same data were also listed under a study on yellow fever vaccine responses in identical twins.

The sample taken for sequencing was PBMCs. This chain joins TRBV5-1 and TRBJ2-5; 10 bases align to TRBD1. This TCR came from a woman aged 18-30 years in good health. The CDR3 sequence is CASRTGGKRETQYF. The CDR3 nucleotides are TGCGCTTCTCGGACAGGGGGGAAACGTGAGACCCAGTACTTC.